This T cell receptor (beta chain) was observed in a study of cytomegalovirus exposure and HLA in healthy donors. Primers for the PCR totalled 60 Vbeta and 13 Jbeta. Sequencing used immunoSEQ multiplex PCR; TCRdb keeps in-frame clones, though not all of them. The profile shows 100,000 to 150,000 clones, about 80% of them singletons. Notes on the study in general: Most CMV-associated TCR beta chains were later found to appear HLA-restricted. Among TCR beta chains of equal frequency, HLA-associated ones were more clonally expanded in a later analysis. It was 150 or so TCR beta chains that were listed as cytomegalovirus-associated. In vitro work confirmed that a few CMV-associated chains recognize CMV antigens.

The V gene's germline CDR1 is SGDLS and CDR2 YYNGEE. The length of the CDR3 is 12 residues. Trimming shortened V by 3 bases and J by 0 bases, and 3 bases separated the two germline ends. A few counts support this clone. The antigen is undetermined. The clonotype comes from a young man in good health and CMV-seropositive. The specimen was PBMCs. The rearrangement joins TRBV9 to TRBJ2-5; unclear D gene. The CDR3 nucleotides are TGTGCCAGCAGCGCCAACCAAGAGACCCAGTACTTC. Protein sequence: CASSANQETQYF.